This T cell receptor (beta chain) derives from a study of T cell changes during pregnancy in multiple sclerosis. The CDR3 spans 14 residues. Germline CDR1 is SGHRS and CDR2 is YFSETQ. V shed 2 bases, J shed 2 bases, and the junction held 0 bases outside the gene matches. Repertoires were generated with immunoSEQ multiplex PCR, while TCRdb's copy carries only in-frame clones and drops some. The sample holds about 42,000 clones, around 80% seen once. Sequenced material: CD4+ T cells from peripheral blood mononuclear cells, taken before pregnancy. This sequence joins TRBV5-1 and TRBJ1-4; TRBD1 aligns across 7 bases. The sequence derives from a female donor with multiple sclerosis, enrolled in a pregnancy study. CDR3 coding DNA: TGCGCCAGCAGCTTACAGGGGACTAATGAAAAACTGTTTTTT. Its translation: CASSLQGTNEKLFF.